The 27 T cell receptor beta chains below come from one sample, sequenced in a study of cytomegalovirus exposure and HLA in healthy donors. The PCR was carried out with 60 Vbeta primers and 13 Jbeta primers. Clones were sequenced by immunoSEQ multiplex PCR, and TCRdb holds only the in-frame ones, with some missing. The data show 300,000 or so clones, 84% seen once. Sequencing input: PBMCs. The receptors here all came from a woman aged 35 to 49 in good health and CMV-seropositive.

This chain uses TRBV30 with TRBJ2-5; 7 nucleotides match TRBD2. The J call may be faulty, since TRBJ2-7 better matches the DNA end. Germline V gene sequence: CDR1 GTSNPN, CDR2 SVGIG (reference sequence). CDR3 size: 14 residues. In DNA, the CDR3 is TGTGCCTGGAGTGGAGGGGAGGGAAGGTACGAGCAGTACTTC. This encodes CAWSGGEGRYEQYF.

The chain uses TRBV4-3 and TRBJ1-4, with 7 bases identical to TRBD1. The CDR3 contains 18 residues. Looked up from germline, CDR1 is LGHNA and CDR2 is YSLEER. V was clipped by 0 bases and J by 7 bases; unmatched bases: 14. DNA for the CDR3: TGCGCCAGCAGCCAAGATTGGAACAGGGGTTCTTTAGTTGAAAAACTGTTTTTT. Translating gives CASSQDWNRGSLVEKLFF.

The V and J genes are TRBV27 and TRBJ1-5; D unresolved. Trimming left V 1 base short and J 5 bases short, with 12 bases between. The germline V gene has CDR1 MNHEY and CDR2 SMNVEV (reference sequence). CDR3 length: 15 residues. CDR3 in amino acids: CASSLFAPEYQPQHF. The CDR3 nucleotides are TGTGCCAGCAGTTTATTCGCCCCCGAGTATCAGCCCCAGCATTTT.

The genes are TRBV19 and TRBJ2-1; TRBD2 matches at 10 bases. Germline V gives CDR1 LNHDA, CDR2 SQIVND (reference sequence). The CDR3 runs to 15 residues. Trimming removed 3 bases from V and 8 bases from J; junction bases left unmatched: 7. CDR3: CASSIGLAGVDEQFF. CDR3 DNA sequence: TGTGCCAGTAGTATCGGCCTAGCGGGAGTCGATGAGCAGTTCTTC.

The rearrangement joins TRBV15 to TRBJ1-6, with 7 nucleotides matching TRBD1. The length of the CDR3 is 16 residues. J gave up 0 bases and V 8 bases, and 7 bases lay outside the gene matches. From germline, CDR1 is LNHNV and CDR2 YYDKDF (reference sequence). For the CDR3, the DNA is TGTGCCACCCGACAGGGAGCTTTCTCCTATAATTCACCCCTCCACTTT. Translated: CATRQGAFSYNSPLHF. The full variable domain, with the rest looked up from reference TRBV15 and TRBJ1-6, is DAMVIQNPRYQVTQFGKPVTLSCSQTLNHNVMYWYQQKSSQAPKLLFHYYDKDFNNEADTPDNFQSRRPNTSFCFLDIRSPGLGDTAMYLCATRQGAFSYNSPLHFGNGTRLTVT.

The chain joins TRBV27 to TRBJ1-3; D gene uncertain. The CDR3 totals 13 residues. Trimming pared 7 bases from V and 4 bases from J, leaving 11 bases between. The V gene's germline CDR1 is MNHEY and CDR2 SMNVEV (reference sequence). This CDR3 is CASKRHGGNTIYF. CDR3 in DNA: TGTGCCAGCAAACGCCACGGGGGAAACACCATATATTTT.

The V call is TRBV28, the J call TRBJ2-3; the match to TRBD2 covers 8 bases. The V and J ends lost 5 bases and 7 bases, in that order; junction bases with no gene match: 8. The CDR3 extends over 14 amino acids. Germline loops: CDR1 MDHEN, CDR2 SYDVKM. CDR3 bases: TGTGCCAGCAGTGTCAGCGGGAGCGGAAATACGCAGTATTTT. This translates into CASSVSGSGNTQYF.

This rearrangement joins TRBV6-6 to TRBJ2-2, with TRBD2 identical over 8 bases. This CDR3 contains 14 residues. Trimming at V came to 2 bases and at J to 7 bases, leaving 3 bases not matched to a gene. From germline, CDR1 is MNHNY and CDR2 SVGAGI (reference sequence). CDR3: CASSYAGRDGELFF. The CDR3 DNA is TGTGCCAGCAGTTACGCCGGGAGGGACGGGGAGCTGTTTTTT.

The chain recombines TRBV5-1 with TRBJ2-5, with D possibly TRBD2 on 6 matching bases. CDR3 length equals 15 residues. Germline CDR1 is SGHRS and CDR2 is YFSETQ. V was clipped by 0 bases and J by 1 base, with 10 bases between them. The DNA for the CDR3 is TGCGCCAGCAGCTTGGGCGGGGCTTTCCAAGAGACCCAGTACTTC. As protein: CASSLGGAFQETQYF.

The gene calls are TRBV4-3 and TRBJ2-7; 9 bases align to TRBD1. This CDR3 has 16 residues. Trimming cost V 0 bases and J 5 bases; bases outside gene matches: 8. CDR1 is LGHNA and CDR2 is YSLEER in the germline V gene. The CDR3 loop reads CASSQDPVGQGHEQYF. CDR3 nucleotides: TGCGCCAGCAGCCAAGACCCTGTGGGACAGGGCCACGAGCAGTACTTC.

As for this clone: In the same sample, other DNA sequences code for this CDR3. The chain carries TRBV28 and TRBJ2-7, with TRBD1 identical over 9 bases. Germline V gives CDR1 MDHEN, CDR2 SYDVKM. With V trimmed by 6 bases and J by 1 base, 7 bases remained unmatched. CDR3 length: 15 amino acids. DNA for the CDR3: TGTGCCAGCAGCCCCGGGGGGACAGGGTCCTACGAGCAGTACTTC. It is translated as CASSPGGTGSYEQYF.

V is TRBV5-4 and J is TRBJ2-3; 15 positions match TRBD2. Germline V gene data show CDR1 as SGHNT and CDR2 as YYREEE (reference sequence). The CDR3 is made up of 19 amino acids. Trimming cost V 4 bases and J 4 bases; bases outside gene matches: 13. The CDR3 is CASSPGLAGGPEYADTQYF. The CDR3 bases are TGTGCCAGCAGCCCGGGACTAGCGGGAGGCCCCGAGTACGCAGATACGCAGTATTTT. Combining the CDR3 with reference TRBV5-4 and TRBJ2-3 gives the whole variable domain ETGVTQSPTHLIKTRGQQVTLRCSSQSGHNTVSWYQQALGQGPQFIFQYYREEENGRGNFPPRFSGLQFPNYSSELNVNALELDDSALYLCASSPGLAGGPEYADTQYFGPGTRLTVL.

The chain uses TRBV6-5 and TRBJ2-7; a weak D match, TRBD2 (5 bases). V shed 3 bases and J shed 4 bases, with 16 bases lying between them. The CDR3 sequence is 15 residues long. Germline CDR1 reads MNHEY; CDR2 reads SVGAGI. The CDR3 bases are TGTGCCAGCAGTTATTCGGTAAGCGGCCCTTACGAGCAGTACTTC. Encoded protein: CASSYSVSGPYEQYF.

The V call is TRBV25-1, the J call TRBJ2-5; D is undetermined. CDR1 is MGHDK, CDR2 SYGVNS, per germline. V was trimmed by 0 bases and J by 4 bases, leaving 9 bases between them. The CDR3 extends over 14 amino acids. For the CDR3, the DNA is TGTGCCAGCAGTGAATATGAGAGTGGAGAGACCCAGTACTTC. Its translation: CASSEYESGETQYF.

The rearrangement uses TRBV2 and TRBJ2-1; 11 bases match TRBD1. The CDR3 extends over 14 amino acids. The V segment lost 8 bases and the J segment 2 bases; nucleotides outside the gene matches: 2. The germline V gene encodes CDR1 SNHLY and CDR2 FYNNEI. The CDR3 sequence: CASSGQGAYNEQFF. In DNA, the CDR3 is TGTGCCAGCTCGGGACAGGGGGCCTACAATGAGCAGTTCTTC.

This clone has just one count. Germline and junction disagree at one end, which may indicate a read error. The chain carries TRBV27 and TRBJ2-4; D unclear. This CDR3 has 14 residues. Germline loops: CDR1 MNHEY, CDR2 SMNVEV (reference sequence). The CDR3 DNA follows: TGTGCCAGTAGTTACGCCCTTTCGGGAAACATTCAGTACTTC. As protein: CASSYALSGNIQYF.

The V call is TRBV7-9, the J call TRBJ1-2; D might be TRBD1 (6 bases). V was shortened by 4 bases and J by 4 bases, with 13 bases between the two germline ends. The CDR3 totals 14 residues. Germline V lookup: CDR1 SEHNR, CDR2 FQNEAQ (reference sequence). CDR3 nucleotides: TGTGCCAGCAGCTACCAACAGGGCTTCTATGGCTACACCTTC. This gives the protein CASSYQQGFYGYTF.

The chain links TRBV7-9 to TRBJ1-1, with TRBD1 matching 7 bases. The V gene's germline CDR1 is SEHNR and CDR2 FQNEAQ (reference sequence). Unmatched junction bases numbered 6, after V lost 0 bases and J lost 5 bases. The length of the CDR3 is 15 residues. This CDR3 is CASSLAYRGSTEAFF. In nucleotides, the CDR3 is TGTGCCAGCAGCTTAGCTTACAGGGGTTCAACTGAAGCTTTCTTT.

This sequence joins TRBV7-2 and TRBJ1-1, with D possibly being TRBD1 (5 bases). Germline values: CDR1 SGHTA, CDR2 FQGNSA. With 4 bases removed from V and 4 bases from J, the gap between germline ends came to 10 bases. This CDR3 spans 13 amino acids. The CDR3 sequence: CASSSGQVTEAFF. In nucleotides, the CDR3 is TGTGCCAGCAGCTCCGGACAAGTCACTGAAGCTTTCTTT.

The rearrangement links TRBV19 to TRBJ2-7; 10 bases are shared with TRBD2. The CDR3 has 16 residues. Germline V gene data show CDR1 as LNHDA and CDR2 as SQIVND (reference sequence). The V and J ends lost 1 base and 3 bases, in that order; junction bases with no gene match: 6. The DNA of the CDR3 is TGTGCCAGTAGTATAGTGGCTAGCGGGAGCCGCTACGAGCAGTACTTC. Translated: CASSIVASGSRYEQYF.

The rearrangement joins TRBV7-8 to TRBJ2-7; 14 bases line up with TRBD2. Looked up from germline, CDR1 is SGHVS and CDR2 is FQNEAQ. The CDR3 contains 16 residues. Trimming cost V 5 bases and J 6 bases; bases outside gene matches: 9. In nucleotides, the CDR3 is TGTGCCAGCAGCCGCGGGACTAGCGGGAGTATTCTCGAGCAGTACTTC. Amino acid sequence: CASSRGTSGSILEQYF.

The rearrangement links TRBV5-1 to TRBJ2-1; TRBD2 aligns across 7 bases. Trimming cost V 4 bases and J 12 bases; bases outside gene matches: 13. Germline lookup yields CDR1 SGHRS and CDR2 YFSETQ. The CDR3 covers 14 residues. For the CDR3, the DNA is TGCGCCAGCAGCCTCATTAAGCGGGAAGGTGGGCAGTTCTTC. It is translated as CASSLIKREGGQFF.

V usage is TRBV5-4 and J usage is TRBJ2-5, with TRBD1 identical over 11 bases. Germline V CDR1 and CDR2: SGHNT, YYREEE (reference sequence). The V gene end was trimmed by 4 bases and the J gene end by 2 bases; junction bases not matched to a gene: 4. The CDR3 spans 15 residues. Written as DNA, the CDR3 is TGTGCCAGCAGCAGGGACAGGGGGTCTCAAGAGACCCAGTACTTC. Translation: CASSRDRGSQETQYF.

CDR3 DNA sequence: TGTGCCAGCAGCTCTCCGCCCGGGGGTAGTAACTATGGCTACACCTTC. Translation: CASSSPPGGSNYGYTF. The J gene is TRBJ1-2, the V gene TRBV5-6; maybe TRBD1 (5 bases). Germline CDR1 and CDR2: SGHDT and YYEEEE. The V end was cut by 3 bases, the J end by 1 base, with 16 bases between. The CDR3 runs to 16 residues.

The chain carries TRBV4-3 and TRBJ1-1, with 8 nucleotides matching TRBD1. Germline-derived CDR1 and CDR2 are LGHNA and YSLEER. With V trimmed by 1 base and J by 4 bases, 5 bases remained unmatched. The CDR3 loop spans 15 amino acids. In DNA, the CDR3 is TGCGCCAGCAGCCAAGGACGACAGGGGAGCACTGAAGCTTTCTTT. It is translated as CASSQGRQGSTEAFF.

This clone showed up just a few times. The V gene is TRBV9, the J gene TRBJ1-5; possibly TRBD1 for D (5 bases). Germline V gene lookup returns CDR1 SGDLS and CDR2 YYNGEE. Between the trimmed V and J ends, which lost 2 bases and 0 bases, there was a span of 9 bases. This CDR3 region has 15 residues. CDR3 DNA sequence: TGTGCCAGCAGCGTCGCAGGGCATAGCAATCAGCCCCAGCATTTT. Translation gives CASSVAGHSNQPQHF. The variable domain in full, completed from reference TRBV9 and TRBJ1-5, reads DSGVTQTPKHLITATGQRVTLRCSPRSGDLSVYWYQQSLDQGLQFLIQYYNGEERAKGNILERFSAQQFPDLHSELNLSSLELGDSALYFCASSVAGHSNQPQHFGDGTRLSIL.

The gene calls are TRBV4-3 and TRBJ2-1; TRBD2 matches at 13 bases. This CDR3 has 16 residues. Germline assignment: CDR1 LGHNA and CDR2 YSLEER. V gave up 1 base and J gave up 5 bases; unmatched junction bases: 2. The CDR3 protein is CASSQGTSGSDNEQFF. The CDR3 bases are TGCGCCAGCAGCCAAGGGACTAGCGGGAGTGACAATGAGCAGTTCTTC.